The 13 T cell receptor beta chains presented below share a single source sample, sequenced in a study of T cells in Graves' hyperthyroidism and ophthalmopathy. Researchers amplified the TCR beta CDR3 regions from RNA transcripts. The HTBI primer set served for first-round RT-PCR of the TCR CDR3. TCRdb called the multiplex PCR reads again in MiXCR, with one record for every CDR3 protein. The sample carries a few hundred thousand distinct CDR3 sequences, approximately 15% recorded once. Sample: blood. Receptor source: a woman between 18 and 29 years old with Graves' hyperthyroidism.

V is TRBV4-1 and J is TRBJ2-1; TRBD2 might be the D (6 bases). This CDR3 comprises 16 residues. The V and J ends lost 6 bases and 5 bases respectively, with 20 bases between them. The V gene's germline CDR1 is MGHRA and CDR2 YSYEKL. This chain's CDR3 is CASSTSPGEINNEQFF. CDR3 coding DNA: TGCGCCAGCAGTACCTCCCCGGGGGAAATCAACAATGAGCAGTTCTTC.

With regard to this clonotype: This may be a read error: a much more frequent sequence differs by one nucleotide. The chain employs TRBV7-9 and TRBJ2-3; perhaps TRBD2 as D (5 bases). Germline CDR1 reads SEHNR; CDR2 reads FQNEAQ (reference sequence). Trimming stripped 7 bases from V and 3 bases from J, with 14 bases between. The CDR3 has 14 residues. The chain's CDR3 is CASNPGPGTDTQYF. The CDR3 DNA is TGTGCCAGCAACCCAGGTCCGGGGACAGATACGCAGTATTTT.

This clonotype has ten or more counts. The chain carries TRBV7-2 and TRBJ2-3; D ambiguous. Germline V gene sequence: CDR1 SGHTA, CDR2 FQGNSA. V was shortened by 5 bases and J by 4 bases, with 10 bases between the two germline ends. CDR3 length equals 13 residues. Here the CDR3 reads CASSPSLADTQYF. DNA of the CDR3: TGTGCCAGCAGCCCAAGCTTGGCAGATACGCAGTATTTT.

The V and J genes are TRBV9 and TRBJ2-3; D is perhaps TRBD2 (5 bases). Germline CDR1 and CDR2: SGDLS and YYNGEE. This CDR3 has 19 amino acids. V was trimmed by 3 bases and J by 0 bases, leaving 23 bases between them. CDR3 region: CASSGGVLTPRPSTDTQYF. The CDR3 coding sequence is TGTGCCAGCAGCGGGGGAGTCTTAACCCCCCGGCCTAGCACAGATACGCAGTATTTT.

The genes are TRBV7-9 and TRBJ1-1; 7 bases match TRBD1. Germline loops: CDR1 SEHNR, CDR2 FQNEAQ (reference sequence). The V gene end was trimmed by 5 bases and the J gene end by 1 base; junction bases not matched to a gene: 7. The length of the CDR3 is 15 residues. Here the CDR3 reads CASSPGGGTNTEAFF. CDR3 DNA sequence: TGTGCCAGCAGCCCAGGAGGGGGCACGAACACTGAAGCTTTCTTT.

There are many counts of this clonotype. The chain employs TRBV6-1 and TRBJ1-5, with 8 bases that match TRBD1. J was trimmed by 7 bases and V by 8 bases; bases with no gene match: 10. Germline V gene data show CDR1 as MNHNS and CDR2 as SASEGT. This CDR3 spans 14 amino acids. The CDR3 nucleotides read TGTGCCAGCCGCACGACAGGGGTGAGCCAGCCCCAGCATTTT. Protein: CASRTTGVSQPQHF.

This clonotype was observed at least ten times. The genes are TRBV20-1 and TRBJ2-7; 7 nucleotides line up with TRBD2. Germline CDR1 DFQATT, CDR2 SNEGSKA (reference sequence). J gave up 0 bases and V 0 bases, and 8 bases lay outside the gene matches. This CDR3 is built from 16 residues. CDR3 amino acids: CSARDVGRGSSYEQYF. DNA of the CDR3: TGCAGTGCTAGAGATGTCGGGCGGGGGAGCTCCTACGAGCAGTACTTC.

This clonotype was seen many times. The chain carries TRBV27 and TRBJ2-2; D uncertain. Germline assignment: CDR1 MNHEY and CDR2 SMNVEV (reference sequence). This CDR3 region has 14 residues. The V gene lost 7 bases and the J gene lost 3 bases, with 12 bases spanning the gap. This chain's CDR3 is CASTSLGYTGELFF. CDR3 coding DNA: TGTGCCAGCACCTCCCTTGGTTACACCGGGGAGCTGTTTTTT.

The rearrangement links TRBV29-1 to TRBJ1-2, with 8 positions matching TRBD1. The V and J ends lost 7 bases and 8 bases, in that order; junction bases with no gene match: 15. This CDR3 comprises 14 residues. The germline V gene has CDR1 SQVTM and CDR2 ANQGSEA. CDR3 sequence (DNA): TGCAGCGGGAGGGGGACAGGCCCCTTTGGAGGCTACACCTTC. Protein: CSGRGTGPFGGYTF.

The CDR3 DNA sequence: TGTGCCATCAGATCTGGACTAGCGGGTAGCTACAATGAGCAGTTCTTC. It is translated as CAIRSGLAGSYNEQFF. The chain employs TRBV10-3 and TRBJ2-1, with 11 bases that match TRBD2. This CDR3 is 16 amino acids long. Unmatched junction bases numbered 7, after V lost 6 bases and J lost 3 bases. The germline V gene encodes CDR1 ENHRY and CDR2 SYGVKD.

This clonotype was counted many times. The V and J genes are TRBV20-1 and TRBJ2-5; D possibly corresponds to TRBD2 (5 bases). There are 13 residues in the CDR3. Trimming took off 6 bases at V and 4 bases at J, with 15 bases between the two ends. CDR1 DFQATT and CDR2 SNEGSKA come from the germline V gene (reference sequence). The CDR3 reads CSASERWGETQYF. The CDR3 DNA is TGCAGTGCGTCAGAGCGGTGGGGAGAGACCCAGTACTTC.

This clonotype appeared many times. CDR3 in DNA: TGTGCCATCAGTGTCCGGGACAGGGAAGGCTACACCTTC. Encoded protein: CAISVRDREGYTF. J is TRBJ1-2 and V is TRBV10-3, with 9 positions matching TRBD1. After removal of 4 bases from V and 8 bases from J, the junction contained 5 bases not matched to a gene. The CDR3 consists of 13 residues. The germline V gene has CDR1 ENHRY and CDR2 SYGVKD.

This clonotype showed up just a few times. The chain employs TRBV12-3 or TRBV12-4 and TRBJ2-5; D is uncertain. V lost 5 bases and J 5 bases, leaving 9 bases between the germline ends. This CDR3 spans 12 amino acids. CDR3 in amino acids: CASSPAWETQYF. CDR3 sequence (DNA): TGTGCCAGCAGTCCGGCATGGGAGACCCAGTACTTC.